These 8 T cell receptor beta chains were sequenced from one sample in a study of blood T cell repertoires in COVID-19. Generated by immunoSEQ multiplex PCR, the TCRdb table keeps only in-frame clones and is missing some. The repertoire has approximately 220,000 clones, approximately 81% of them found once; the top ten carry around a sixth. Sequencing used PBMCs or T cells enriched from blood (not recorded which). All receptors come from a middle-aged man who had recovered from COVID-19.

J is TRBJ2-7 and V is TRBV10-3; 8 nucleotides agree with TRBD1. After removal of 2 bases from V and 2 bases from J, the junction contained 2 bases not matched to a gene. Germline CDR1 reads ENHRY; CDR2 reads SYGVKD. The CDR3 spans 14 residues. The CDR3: CAISEAGQAYEQYF. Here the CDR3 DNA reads TGTGCCATCAGTGAGGCGGGACAGGCCTACGAGCAGTACTTC.

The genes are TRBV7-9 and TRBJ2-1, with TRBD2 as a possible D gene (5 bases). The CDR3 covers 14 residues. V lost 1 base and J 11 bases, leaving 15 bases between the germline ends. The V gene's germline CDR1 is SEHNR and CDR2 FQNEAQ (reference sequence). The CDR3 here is CASSLDVSEGKQFF. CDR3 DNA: TGTGCCAGCAGCTTAGACGTAAGTGAGGGAAAGCAGTTCTTC.

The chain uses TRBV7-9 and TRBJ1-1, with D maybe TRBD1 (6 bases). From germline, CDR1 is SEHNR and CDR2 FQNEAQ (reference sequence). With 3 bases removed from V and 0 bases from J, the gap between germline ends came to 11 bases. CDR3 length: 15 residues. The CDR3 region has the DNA TGTGCCAGCAGCTTTTTCAGGGGAATGAACACTGAAGCTTTCTTT. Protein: CASSFFRGMNTEAFF.

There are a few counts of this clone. The CDR3: CATSRGIIATEIDTQYF. The DNA for the CDR3 is TGTGCCACCAGCAGAGGCATAATAGCCACCGAGATAGATACGCAGTATTTT. The V and J genes are TRBV15 and TRBJ2-3; no reliable D call. V lost 1 base and J lost 5, with 19 bases in between. Per the germline V gene, CDR1 is LNHNV and CDR2 is YYDKDF (reference sequence). The CDR3 has 17 amino acids.

The CDR3 loop is CASSPLRGWYEQYF. CDR3 DNA sequence: TGTGCCAGCAGCCCACTACGGGGGTGGTACGAGCAGTACTTC. The chain is built from TRBV11-2 and TRBJ2-7, with D tentatively TRBD2 (6 bases). Per germline, CDR1 SGHAT and CDR2 FQNNGV. V was trimmed by 5 bases and J by 4 bases, leaving 15 bases between them. This CDR3 region has 14 residues.

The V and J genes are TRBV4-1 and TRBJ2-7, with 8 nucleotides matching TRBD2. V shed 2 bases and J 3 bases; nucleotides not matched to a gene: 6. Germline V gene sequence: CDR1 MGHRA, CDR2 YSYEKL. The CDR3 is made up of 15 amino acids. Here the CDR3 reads CASSQISSGSYEQYF. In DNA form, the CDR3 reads TGCGCCAGCAGCCAAATAAGCAGCGGGAGCTACGAGCAGTACTTC.

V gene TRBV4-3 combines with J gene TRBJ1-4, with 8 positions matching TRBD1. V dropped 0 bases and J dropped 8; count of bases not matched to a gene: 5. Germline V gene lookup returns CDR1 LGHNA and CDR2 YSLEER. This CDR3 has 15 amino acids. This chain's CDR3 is CASSQDQGAREKLFF. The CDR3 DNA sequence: TGCGCCAGCAGCCAAGACCAGGGGGCGAGGGAAAAACTGTTTTTT.

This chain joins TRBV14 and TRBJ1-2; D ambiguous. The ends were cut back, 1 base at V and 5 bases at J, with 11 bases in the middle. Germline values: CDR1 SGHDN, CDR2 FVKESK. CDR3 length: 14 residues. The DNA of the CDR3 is TGTGCCAGCAGCCAAGTTTCAGGCCAGTATGGCTACACCTTC. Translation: CASSQVSGQYGYTF.